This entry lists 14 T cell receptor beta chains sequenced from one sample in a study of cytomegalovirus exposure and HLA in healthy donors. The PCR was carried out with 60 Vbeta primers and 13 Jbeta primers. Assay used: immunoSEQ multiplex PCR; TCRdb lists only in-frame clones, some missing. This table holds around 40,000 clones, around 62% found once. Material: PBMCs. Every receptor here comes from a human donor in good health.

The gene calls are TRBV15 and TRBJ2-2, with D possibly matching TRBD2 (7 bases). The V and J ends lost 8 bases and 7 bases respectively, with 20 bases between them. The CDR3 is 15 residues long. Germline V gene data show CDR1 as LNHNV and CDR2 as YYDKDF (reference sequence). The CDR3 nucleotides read TGTGCCACCGGGAAGGGGGGGGGCGTAGGCGGGGAGCTGTTTTTT. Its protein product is CATGKGGGVGGELFF.

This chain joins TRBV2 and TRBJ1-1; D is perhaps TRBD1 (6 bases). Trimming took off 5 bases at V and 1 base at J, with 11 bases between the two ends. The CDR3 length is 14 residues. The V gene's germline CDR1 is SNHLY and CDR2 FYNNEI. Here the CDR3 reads CASSRSTGNTEAFF. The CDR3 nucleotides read TGTGCCAGCAGTCGCTCGACAGGGAACACTGAAGCTTTCTTT.

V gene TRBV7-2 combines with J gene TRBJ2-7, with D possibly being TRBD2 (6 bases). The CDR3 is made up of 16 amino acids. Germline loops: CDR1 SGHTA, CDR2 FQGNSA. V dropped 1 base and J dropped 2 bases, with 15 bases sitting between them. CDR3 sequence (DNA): TGTGCCAGCAGCTTAGAAGCGGTAGCGGTAACCTACGAGCAGTACTTC. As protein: CASSLEAVAVTYEQYF.

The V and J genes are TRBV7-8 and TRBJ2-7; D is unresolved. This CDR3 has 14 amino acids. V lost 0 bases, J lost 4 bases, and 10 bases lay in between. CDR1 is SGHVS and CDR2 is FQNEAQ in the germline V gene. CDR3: CASSLAGDLYEQYF. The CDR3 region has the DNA TGTGCCAGCAGCTTAGCGGGCGATTTATACGAGCAGTACTTC.

The CDR3 bases are TGTGCCAGCAGTTACGGGCGGGGGGTGTGGGGAGATACGCAGTATTTT. Protein product: CASSYGRGVWGDTQYF. The chain combines TRBV6-5 with TRBJ2-3, with 8 bases that match TRBD2. The V gene end was trimmed by 2 bases and the J gene end by 5 bases; junction bases not matched to a gene: 9. The CDR3 spans 16 residues. Germline V gene data show CDR1 as MNHEY and CDR2 as SVGAGI.

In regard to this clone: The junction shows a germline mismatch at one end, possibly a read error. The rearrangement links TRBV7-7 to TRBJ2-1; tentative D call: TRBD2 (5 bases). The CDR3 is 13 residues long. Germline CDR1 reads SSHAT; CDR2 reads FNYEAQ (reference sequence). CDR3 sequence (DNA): TGTGCTAGCAGCCTAAACGGGGAAACTGAGCAGTTCTTC. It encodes CASSLNGETEQFF.

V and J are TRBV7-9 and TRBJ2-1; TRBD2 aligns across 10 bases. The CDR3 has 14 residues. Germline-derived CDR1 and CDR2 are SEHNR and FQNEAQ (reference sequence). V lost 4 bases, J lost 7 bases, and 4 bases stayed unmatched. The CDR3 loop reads CASSSSGGPNEQFF. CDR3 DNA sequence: TGTGCCAGCAGCTCTAGCGGGGGTCCGAATGAGCAGTTCTTC.

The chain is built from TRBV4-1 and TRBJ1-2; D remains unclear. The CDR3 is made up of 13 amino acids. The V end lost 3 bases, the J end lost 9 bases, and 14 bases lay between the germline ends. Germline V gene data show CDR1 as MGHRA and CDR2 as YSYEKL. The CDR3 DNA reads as TGCGCCAGCAGCCAGACAAGGGAGGCTAGCTACACCTTC. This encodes CASSQTREASYTF.

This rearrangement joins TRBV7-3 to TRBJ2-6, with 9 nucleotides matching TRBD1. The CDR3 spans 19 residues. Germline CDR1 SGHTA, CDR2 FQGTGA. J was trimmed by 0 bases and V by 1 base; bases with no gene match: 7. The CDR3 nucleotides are TGTGCCAGCAGCTTAAGTACCGGGACAGGGTCCTCTGGGGCCAACGTCCTGACTTTC. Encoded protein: CASSLSTGTGSSGANVLTF.

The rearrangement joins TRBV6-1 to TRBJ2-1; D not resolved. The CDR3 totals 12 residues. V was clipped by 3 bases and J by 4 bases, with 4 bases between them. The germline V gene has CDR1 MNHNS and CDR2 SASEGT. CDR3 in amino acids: CASSDGYNEQFF. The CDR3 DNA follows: TGTGCCAGCAGTGACGGTTACAATGAGCAGTTCTTC.

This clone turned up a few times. The CDR3 is CAWSIAGGGNQPQHF. For the CDR3, the DNA is TGTGCCTGGAGTATCGCGGGAGGAGGCAATCAGCCCCAGCATTTT. The chain combines TRBV30 with TRBJ1-5; D call uncertain. In germline, CDR1 is GTSNPN, CDR2 SVGIG (reference sequence). Trimming stripped 2 bases from V and 2 bases from J, with 13 bases between. The CDR3 extends over 15 amino acids. Full variable domain (rest looked up from reference TRBV30 and TRBJ1-5): SQTIHQWPATLVQPVGSPLSLECTVEGTSNPNLYWYRQAAGRGLQLLFYSVGIGQISSEVPQNLSASRPQDRQFILSSKKLLLSDSGFYLCAWSIAGGGNQPQHFGDGTRLSIL.

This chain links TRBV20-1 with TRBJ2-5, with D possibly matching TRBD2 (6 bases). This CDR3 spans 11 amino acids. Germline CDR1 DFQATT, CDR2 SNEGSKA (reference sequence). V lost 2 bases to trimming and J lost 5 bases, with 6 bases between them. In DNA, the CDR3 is TGCAGTGCTAGACTAGCGGAGACCCAGTACTTC. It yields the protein CSARLAETQYF.

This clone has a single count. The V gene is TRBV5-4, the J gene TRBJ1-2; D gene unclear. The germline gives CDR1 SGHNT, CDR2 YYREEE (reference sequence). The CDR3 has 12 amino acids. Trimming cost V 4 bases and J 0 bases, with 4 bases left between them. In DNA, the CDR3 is TGTGCCAGCAGCCAGACTAACTATGGCTACACCTTC. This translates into CASSQTNYGYTF.

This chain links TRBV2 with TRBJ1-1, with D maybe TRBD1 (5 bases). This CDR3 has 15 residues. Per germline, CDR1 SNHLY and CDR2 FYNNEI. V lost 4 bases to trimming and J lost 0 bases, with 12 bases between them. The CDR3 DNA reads TGTGCCAGCAGTGCACTCAGGGCACTGAACACTGAAGCTTTCTTT. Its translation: CASSALRALNTEAFF.